This TCR beta chain was captured in a study of blood T cell repertoires in COVID-19. V was pared by 5 bases and J by 2 bases, with 11 bases of the junction left unmatched. The CDR3 totals 18 residues. The germline gives CDR1 MNHEY, CDR2 SVGEGT. Some clones are missing from TCRdb's copy, which holds only in-frame ones; the method was immunoSEQ multiplex PCR. This sample has over 150,000 clones, with around 87% found just once. V gene TRBV6-2 or TRBV6-3 combines with J gene TRBJ2-5; TRBD2 matches at 13 bases. The source is an elderly woman with COVID-19, enrolled during active disease. The specimen sequenced was peripheral blood. This CDR3 reads CASSKGLAGDPGQETQYF. The CDR3 nucleotides read TGTGCCAGCAGTAAAGGACTAGCGGGGGATCCGGGACAAGAGACCCAGTACTTC.